This TCR beta chain was captured in a study of blood T cell repertoires in COVID-19. On the study more broadly: There were acute and convalescent COVID-19 samples, and they came from the United States, Italy and Spain.

This CDR3 spans 15 amino acids. Trimming took 3 bases from V and 7 from J; bases not matched to a gene: 12. Germline loops: CDR1 SGHVS, CDR2 FNYEAQ. Some clones are missing from TCRdb's copy, which holds only in-frame ones; the method was immunoSEQ multiplex PCR. Of under 35,000 clones listed, approximately 81% were seen once; the top ten hold approximately 36%. The source is a man older than 75 with acute or convalescent COVID-19. The J gene is TRBJ2-7, the V gene TRBV7-6; TRBD1 matches 7 bases. Sequenced: peripheral blood. CDR3 sequence reads: CASSFGGWMDREQYF. CDR3 sequence (DNA): TGTGCCAGCAGCTTTGGTGGGTGGATGGACAGGGAGCAGTACTTC.